The text below deals with one T cell receptor beta chain. Its antigen is not known. Other DNA variants within this sample encode the same CDR3. This entry belongs to a study of shared clonotypes between healthy human individuals. This CDR3 is 14 amino acids long. Germline-derived CDR1 and CDR2 are KGHSH and LQKENI. Trimming removed 2 bases from V and 3 bases from J; junction bases left unmatched: 1. The study's findings and limits: Although depth was large, rarefaction showed that sequencing of the sorted subsets was incomplete. The genetic and exposure-history diversity represented was limited by few donors. Naive CD4 clonotypes were shared across several donors at roughly 5%.

TCRdb's copy holds only in-frame clones and misses some; the assay was immunoSEQ multiplex PCR. The repertoire has about 1 million clones, about 76% of them found once; the top ten carry less than 1.5%. The CD4+ fraction was divided into a CD45RA+ naive subset and a CD45RA-negative memory subset. What was sequenced was memory CD4+ T cells sorted from blood. Specified subset: CD45RA-negative fraction. The chain joins TRBV18 to TRBJ2-3; 8 positions match TRBD2. The clonotype originates from a young man in good health. DNA of the CDR3: TGTGCCAGCTCACCAACGGGGGGGACAGATACGCAGTATTTT. Translation gives CASSPTGGTDTQYF.